The 8 T cell receptor beta chains presented below share a single source sample, sequenced in a study of cytomegalovirus exposure and HLA in healthy donors. The PCR contained 60 Vbeta and 13 Jbeta primers. Assay: immunoSEQ multiplex PCR; the TCRdb copy retains only in-frame clones and omits some. The table shows around 150,000 clones, with approximately 77% occurring only once. The sequenced material came from PBMCs. These receptors were collected from a woman between 45 and 60 years old in good health and CMV-seronegative.

The rearrangement links TRBV2 to TRBJ2-3, with D possibly TRBD2 on 6 matching bases. Trimming pared 2 bases from V and 4 bases from J, leaving 16 bases between. The CDR3 spans 16 residues. Germline V gene sequence: CDR1 SNHLY, CDR2 FYNNEI. This CDR3 reads CASSELGGARADTQYF. The CDR3 bases are TGTGCCAGCAGTGAATTGGGCGGGGCACGGGCAGATACGCAGTATTTT.

In its sample, this clone was seen a few times. The chain has TRBV5-1 and TRBJ2-7; a possible D gene is TRBD1 (6 bases). The CDR3 extends over 15 amino acids. V dropped 4 bases and J dropped 3 bases, with 17 bases sitting between them. Germline V gene data show CDR1 as SGHRS and CDR2 as YFSETQ. The DNA of the CDR3 is TGCGCCAGCAGCCGCCCAGGGGAAGGCAACTACGAGCAGTACTTC. Its protein is CASSRPGEGNYEQYF. The variable domain in full, with the rest retrieved from reference TRBV5-1 and TRBJ2-7, is KAGVTQTPRYLIKTRGQQVTLSCSPISGHRSVSWYQQTPGQGLQFLFEYFSETQRNKGNFPGRFSGRQFSNSRSEMNVSTLELGDSALYLCASSRPGEGNYEQYFGPGTRLTVT.

This clone showed up just a few times. V and J are TRBV5-1 and TRBJ1-4, with D tentatively TRBD1 (6 bases). There are 16 residues in the CDR3. Trimming pared 0 bases from V and 8 bases from J, leaving 17 bases between. Germline V gives CDR1 SGHRS, CDR2 YFSETQ. The CDR3 sequence is CASSLEVSGVGEKLFF. The CDR3 coding sequence is TGCGCCAGCAGCTTGGAGGTGTCAGGGGTGGGGGAAAAACTGTTTTTT.

This chain joins TRBV6-5 and TRBJ1-3; TRBD1 aligns across 7 bases. Trimming removed 2 bases from V and 7 bases from J; junction bases left unmatched: 8. The germline gives CDR1 MNHEY, CDR2 SVGAGI. There are 15 residues in the CDR3. The CDR3, as DNA: TGTGCCAGCAGTTACCAGGGGGAGGTCTCGAACACCATATATTTT. Its protein is CASSYQGEVSNTIYF.

This chain links TRBV5-6 with TRBJ2-1; 7 bases are shared with TRBD1. The CDR3 is 16 residues long. With 6 bases clipped from V and 7 bases from J, the junction kept 16 bases outside the gene matches. Germline loops: CDR1 SGHDT, CDR2 YYEEEE. The CDR3 DNA follows: TGTGCCAGCATCAAGGGTGGTAGGGGGCCGGGGAATGAGCAGTTCTTC. It codes for CASIKGGRGPGNEQFF.

This chain uses TRBV5-1 with TRBJ1-2; D may be TRBD1 (6 bases). Trimming removed 1 base at V and 8 bases at J, with 12 bases between. The CDR3 contains 13 residues. Germline V gene lookup returns CDR1 SGHRS and CDR2 YFSETQ. This chain's CDR3 is CASSLRGHEGYTF. The CDR3 nucleotides read TGCGCCAGCAGCTTGAGGGGACATGAGGGCTACACCTTC.

The chain is built from TRBV18 and TRBJ2-2; D is unresolved. The CDR3 sequence is 15 residues long. Germline V gene lookup returns CDR1 KGHSH and CDR2 LQKENI. Trimming pared 0 bases from V and 2 bases from J, leaving 7 bases between. CDR3 sequence: CASSPPTPNTGELFF. The CDR3 DNA reads as TGTGCCAGCTCACCACCGACTCCTAACACCGGGGAGCTGTTTTTT.

The chain uses TRBV6-6 and TRBJ1-6; the match to TRBD1 covers 7 bases. Trimming cost V 6 bases and J 5 bases; bases outside gene matches: 7. CDR1 and CDR2 from the germline V gene are MNHNY and SVGAGI (reference sequence). The CDR3 runs to 15 residues. Here the CDR3 reads CASRVGTANNSPLHF. In DNA, the CDR3 is TGTGCCAGCAGAGTCGGGACAGCCAATAATTCACCCCTCCACTTT.